A single sample gave rise to the 19 T cell receptor beta chains below, sequenced in a study of early T cells in non-severe SARS-CoV-2 infection. One entry per CDR3 protein, called by TCRdb with MiXCR from the 5' RACE reads. The table records around 80,000 distinct CDR3 sequences, less than 15% of them present only once. The source material was whole blood. These receptors all come from an adult who was a healthcare worker with PCR-confirmed SARS-CoV-2 infection or an uninfected control (not recorded which).

This clonotype has a handful of counts. The chain combines TRBV15 with TRBJ2-3; possibly TRBD1 or TRBD2 for D (6 bases each). The CDR3 is 16 amino acids. CDR1 is LNHNV and CDR2 is YYDKDF in the germline V gene (reference sequence). Trimming cost V 3 bases and J 1 base, with 14 bases left between them. For the CDR3, the DNA is TGTGCCACCAGCAGTAGGGGGGATGTAGGCACAGATACGCAGTATTTT. This encodes CATSSRGDVGTDTQYF.

V is TRBV12-3 or TRBV12-4 and J is TRBJ1-3; the D gene is possibly TRBD1 (5 bases). The CDR3 sequence is 15 residues long. Trimming removed 8 bases from V and 0 bases from J, with 14 bases in between. The CDR3 spells CASSPDSGSGNTIYF. The CDR3 nucleotides are TGTGCCAGCTCCCCCGACAGTGGCTCTGGAAACACCATATATTTT.

This clonotype came up many times. V usage is TRBV7-2 and J usage is TRBJ2-1; D might be TRBD1 (5 bases). The germline V and J ends were trimmed by 4 bases and 2 bases, with 6 bases remaining between them. Germline V gene data show CDR1 as SGHTA and CDR2 as FQGNSA. The CDR3 extends over 13 amino acids. The CDR3 sequence is CASSSDTYNEQFF. For the CDR3, the DNA is TGTGCCAGCAGCTCGGACACCTACAATGAGCAGTTCTTC.

V gene TRBV12-3 or TRBV12-4 combines with J gene TRBJ2-2; 11 nucleotides match TRBD2. The CDR3 is 17 amino acids. The V and J ends lost 4 bases and 5 bases, in that order; junction bases with no gene match: 9. CDR3 sequence (DNA): TGTGCCAGCAGTTCACTAGCGGGGGAATACAGAACCGGGGAGCTGTTTTTT. Amino acid sequence: CASSSLAGEYRTGELFF.

This clonotype appeared many times. This chain connects TRBV6-5 to TRBJ1-1; D gene unclear. Germline CDR1 and CDR2: MNHEY and SVGAGI. Trimming pared 5 bases from V and 4 bases from J, leaving 5 bases between. The CDR3 is 11 residues long. The CDR3 nucleotides read TGTGCCAGCAGTATCGGCACTGAAGCTTTCTTT. Its translation is CASSIGTEAFF.

The table lists this clonotype with a few counts. The V gene is TRBV14, the J gene TRBJ2-1, with D unclear. Deletions cut 4 bases from V and 6 bases from J, with 10 bases between. Germline V CDR1 and CDR2: SGHDN, FVKESK. The CDR3 sequence is 13 residues long. The chain's CDR3 is CASSPSPGNEQFF. The CDR3 DNA reads as TGTGCCAGCAGCCCCTCCCCGGGCAATGAGCAGTTCTTC.

Only a few counts were recorded for this clonotype. The J gene is TRBJ2-5, the V gene TRBV4-1; D possibly corresponds to TRBD1 (5 bases). The germline gives CDR1 MGHRA, CDR2 YSYEKL. V dropped 7 bases and J dropped 4 bases, with 16 bases sitting between them. The CDR3 runs to 14 residues. DNA for the CDR3: TGCGCCAGCACCTCGACAGTGGAAGGAGAGACCCAGTACTTC. The encoded protein is CASTSTVEGETQYF.

This clonotype was picked up a small number of times. The chain combines TRBV7-9 with TRBJ1-2; D is uncertain. Trimming shortened V by 1 base and J by 4 bases, and 10 bases separated the two germline ends. Germline assignment: CDR1 SEHNR and CDR2 FQNEAQ (reference sequence). The CDR3 extends over 14 amino acids. The CDR3 reads CASSLVRESYGYTF. CDR3 in DNA: TGTGCCAGCAGCTTAGTAAGGGAAAGCTATGGCTACACCTTC.

This chain joins TRBV5-1 and TRBJ1-4; tentative D call: TRBD1 (6 bases). CDR3 size: 16 residues. Trimming stripped 5 bases from V and 2 bases from J, with 16 bases between. Germline loops: CDR1 SGHRS, CDR2 YFSETQ. The CDR3 here is CASSRRAGGTNEKLFF. DNA for the CDR3: TGCGCCAGCAGTCGTCGAGCTGGGGGCACTAATGAAAAACTGTTTTTT.

This clonotype appeared many times. This chain uses TRBV7-6 with TRBJ2-2; a possible D gene is TRBD2 (5 bases). The V and J ends lost 3 bases and 0 bases respectively, with 11 bases between them. This CDR3 has 16 residues. Per germline, CDR1 SGHVS and CDR2 FNYEAQ. The CDR3 protein is CASSLIGVPNTGELFF. For the CDR3, the DNA is TGTGCCAGCAGCTTGATCGGGGTACCGAACACCGGGGAGCTGTTTTTT. The whole variable domain, remainder taken from reference TRBV7-6 and TRBJ2-2, is GAGVSQSPRYKVTKRGQDVALRCDPISGHVSLYWYRQALGQGPEFLTYFNYEAQQDKSGLPNDRFSAERPEGSISTLTIQRTEQRDSAMYRCASSLIGVPNTGELFFGEGSRLTVL.

The chain employs TRBV6-6 and TRBJ1-1; no reliable D call. V was pared by 4 bases and J by 4 bases, with 16 bases between. CDR1 is MNHNY, CDR2 SVGAGI, per germline (reference sequence). This CDR3 contains 15 residues. The CDR3 region has the DNA TGTGCCAGCAGTTCCCCAGGAAAGAGGAGCACTGAAGCTTTCTTT. Encoded protein: CASSSPGKRSTEAFF.

This chain links TRBV5-1 with TRBJ1-4; the D is unclear. CDR1 is SGHRS and CDR2 is YFSETQ in the germline V gene. CDR3 length: 14 residues. V lost 3 bases and J lost 8, with 14 bases in between. The CDR3 DNA reads TGCGCCAGCAGCTCCGGTCGGGAACACGAAAAACTGTTTTTT. The encoded protein is CASSSGREHEKLFF.

The V call is TRBV18, the J call TRBJ2-1; D uncertain. CDR3 size: 14 residues. CDR1 is KGHSH, CDR2 LQKENI, per germline. Trimming shortened V by 2 bases and J by 3 bases, and 8 bases separated the two germline ends. This CDR3 is CASSPGNLYNEQFF. The CDR3 bases are TGTGCCAGCTCACCAGGAAACCTCTACAATGAGCAGTTCTTC.

The chain couples TRBV25-1 to TRBJ1-1; the D is unclear. The V end was cut by 8 bases, the J end by 5 bases, with 15 bases between. Germline V gene lookup returns CDR1 MGHDK and CDR2 SYGVNS. This CDR3 has 13 residues. CDR3 amino acids: CASRRGFGTEAFF. The CDR3 nucleotides read TGTGCCAGCCGACGGGGTTTTGGGACTGAAGCTTTCTTT.

In its sample, this clonotype was seen many times. The CDR3 DNA reads TGCAGTGCTAGAGACCTCACCGACAGGGGGGATAATTCACCCCTCCACTTT. It specifies CSARDLTDRGDNSPLHF. The chain is built from TRBV20-1 and TRBJ1-6; TRBD1 matches 9 bases. The germline V gene encodes CDR1 DFQATT and CDR2 SNEGSKA (reference sequence). The ends lost 0 bases at V and 5 bases at J; junction bases unmatched: 8. The CDR3 loop spans 17 amino acids.

This clonotype was recorded once. This chain uses TRBV2 with TRBJ1-2, with D perhaps matching TRBD1 (5 bases). Trimming removed 7 bases at V and 2 bases at J, with 11 bases between. In germline, CDR1 is SNHLY, CDR2 FYNNEI. The CDR3 is 13 residues long. The chain's CDR3 is CASNIAGNYGYTF. In DNA, the CDR3 is TGTGCCAGCAATATAGCAGGGAACTATGGCTACACCTTC.

V gene TRBV2 combines with J gene TRBJ2-3, with TRBD2 matching 9 bases. The CDR3 loop spans 13 amino acids. In germline, CDR1 is SNHLY, CDR2 FYNNEI. J gave up 6 bases and V 4 bases, and 2 bases lay outside the gene matches. The CDR3 region has the DNA TGTGCCAGCAGTGGCGGGGGGGCGGATACGCAGTATTTT. Amino acids: CASSGGGADTQYF.

V usage is TRBV14 and J usage is TRBJ2-1; 11 bases match TRBD2. Trimming cost V 5 bases and J 8 bases; bases outside gene matches: 11. Germline lookup yields CDR1 SGHDN and CDR2 FVKESK. The CDR3 length is 16 residues. CDR3 in DNA: TGTGCCAGCAGCAAAGTAAGACTAGCGGGGCTCGATGAGCAGTTCTTC. It translates to CASSKVRLAGLDEQFF.

This clonotype was picked up many times. V usage is TRBV7-6 and J usage is TRBJ1-4, with TRBD1 matching over 9 bases. The J segment lost 8 bases and the V segment lost 1 base, leaving 5 bases of the junction unmatched. CDR1 is SGHVS and CDR2 is FNYEAQ in the germline V gene. This CDR3 is built from 15 residues. The CDR3 nucleotides read TGTGCCAGCAGCTTAGACCGGGACAGGGCCGAAAAACTGTTTTTT. Amino acid sequence: CASSLDRDRAEKLFF.